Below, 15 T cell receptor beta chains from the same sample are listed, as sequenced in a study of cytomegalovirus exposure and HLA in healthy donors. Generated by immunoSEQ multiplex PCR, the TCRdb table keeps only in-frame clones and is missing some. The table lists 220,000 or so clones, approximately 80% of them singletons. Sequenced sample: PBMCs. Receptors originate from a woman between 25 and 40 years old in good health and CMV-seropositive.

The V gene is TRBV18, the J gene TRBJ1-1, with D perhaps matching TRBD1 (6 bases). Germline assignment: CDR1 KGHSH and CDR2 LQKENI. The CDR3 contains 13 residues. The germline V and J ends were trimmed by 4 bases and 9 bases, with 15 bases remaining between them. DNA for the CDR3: TGTGCCAGCTCACAAAACAGGGATGATCAAGCTTTCTTT. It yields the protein CASSQNRDDQAFF.

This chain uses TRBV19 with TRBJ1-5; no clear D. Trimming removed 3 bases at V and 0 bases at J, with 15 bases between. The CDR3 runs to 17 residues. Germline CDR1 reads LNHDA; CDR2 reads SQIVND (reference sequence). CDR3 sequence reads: CASSIVGWADSNQPQHF. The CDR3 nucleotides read TGTGCCAGTAGTATTGTAGGGTGGGCGGATAGCAATCAGCCCCAGCATTTT. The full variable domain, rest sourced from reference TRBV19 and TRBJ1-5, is DGGITQSPKYLFRKEGQNVTLSCEQNLNHDAMYWYRQDPGQGLRLIYYSQIVNDFQKGDIAEGYSVSREKKESFPLTVTSAQKNPTAFYLCASSIVGWADSNQPQHFGDGTRLSIL.

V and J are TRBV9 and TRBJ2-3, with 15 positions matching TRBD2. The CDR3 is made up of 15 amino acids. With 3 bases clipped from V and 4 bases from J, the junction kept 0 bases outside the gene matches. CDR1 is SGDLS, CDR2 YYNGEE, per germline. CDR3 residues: CASSGTSGRADTQYF. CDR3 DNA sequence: TGTGCCAGCAGCGGGACTAGCGGGAGGGCAGATACGCAGTATTTT.

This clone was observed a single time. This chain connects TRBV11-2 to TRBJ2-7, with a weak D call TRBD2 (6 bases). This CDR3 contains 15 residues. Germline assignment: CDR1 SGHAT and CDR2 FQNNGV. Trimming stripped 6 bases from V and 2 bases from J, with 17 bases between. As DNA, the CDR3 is TGTGCCAGCAGGGTCTCACGTAGCGGAGCCTACGAGCAGTACTTC. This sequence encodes CASRVSRSGAYEQYF.

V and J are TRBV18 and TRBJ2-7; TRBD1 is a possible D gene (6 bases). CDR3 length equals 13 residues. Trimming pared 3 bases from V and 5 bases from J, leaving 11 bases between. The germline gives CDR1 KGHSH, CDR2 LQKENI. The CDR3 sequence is CASSPRDTNEQYF. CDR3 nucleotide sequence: TGTGCCAGCTCACCCCGGGACACCAACGAGCAGTACTTC.

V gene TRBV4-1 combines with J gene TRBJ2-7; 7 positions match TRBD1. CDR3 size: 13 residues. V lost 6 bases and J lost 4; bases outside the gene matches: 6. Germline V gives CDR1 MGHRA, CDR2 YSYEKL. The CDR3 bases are TGCGCCAGCAGGGGAACAGGGGAGTACGAGCAGTACTTC. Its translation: CASRGTGEYEQYF.

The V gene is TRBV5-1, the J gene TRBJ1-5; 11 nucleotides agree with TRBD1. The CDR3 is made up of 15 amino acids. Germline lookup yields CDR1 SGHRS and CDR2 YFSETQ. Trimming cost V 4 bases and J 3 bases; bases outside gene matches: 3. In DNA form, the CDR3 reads TGCGCCAGCAGCCCGGGACAGGGGGACAATCAGCCCCAGCATTTT. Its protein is CASSPGQGDNQPQHF.

The CDR3 is CASSDPGYEQYF. CDR3 in DNA: TGCGCCAGCAGCGACCCAGGCTACGAGCAGTACTTC. This chain connects TRBV10-1 to TRBJ2-7; D uncertain. Per the germline V gene, CDR1 is WNHNN and CDR2 is SYGVQD (reference sequence). The CDR3 spans 12 residues. The germline V and J ends were trimmed by 6 bases and 3 bases, with 9 bases remaining between them.

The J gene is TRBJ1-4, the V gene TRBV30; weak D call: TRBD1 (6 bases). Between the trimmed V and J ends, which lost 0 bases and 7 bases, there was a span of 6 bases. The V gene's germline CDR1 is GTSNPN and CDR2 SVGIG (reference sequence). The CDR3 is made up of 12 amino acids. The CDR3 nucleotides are TGTGCCTGGAGTGTGGGGGCTGAAAAACTGTTTTTT. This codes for CAWSVGAEKLFF. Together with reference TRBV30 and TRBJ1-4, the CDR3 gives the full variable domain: SQTIHQWPATLVQPVGSPLSLECTVEGTSNPNLYWYRQAAGRGLQLLFYSVGIGQISSEVPQNLSASRPQDRQFILSSKKLLLSDSGFYLCAWSVGAEKLFFGSGTQLSVL.

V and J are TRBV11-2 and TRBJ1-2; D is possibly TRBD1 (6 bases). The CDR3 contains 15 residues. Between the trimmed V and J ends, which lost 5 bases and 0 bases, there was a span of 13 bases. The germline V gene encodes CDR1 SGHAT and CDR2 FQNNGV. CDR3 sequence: CASSPSTGSNYGYTF. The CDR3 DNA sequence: TGTGCCAGCAGCCCCTCAACAGGGTCTAACTATGGCTACACCTTC. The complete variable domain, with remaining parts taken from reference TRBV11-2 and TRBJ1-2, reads EAGVAQSPRYKIIEKRQSVAFWCNPISGHATLYWYQQILGQGPKLLIQFQNNGVVDDSQLPKDRFSAERLKGVDSTLKIQPAKLEDSAVYLCASSPSTGSNYGYTFGSGTRLTVV.

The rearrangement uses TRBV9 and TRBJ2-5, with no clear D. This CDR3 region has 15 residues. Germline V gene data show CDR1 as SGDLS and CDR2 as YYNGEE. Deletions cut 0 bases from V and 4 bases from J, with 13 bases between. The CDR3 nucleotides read TGTGCCAGCAGCGTAGAGGCCGGGCACGTAGAGACCCAGTACTTC. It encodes CASSVEAGHVETQYF.

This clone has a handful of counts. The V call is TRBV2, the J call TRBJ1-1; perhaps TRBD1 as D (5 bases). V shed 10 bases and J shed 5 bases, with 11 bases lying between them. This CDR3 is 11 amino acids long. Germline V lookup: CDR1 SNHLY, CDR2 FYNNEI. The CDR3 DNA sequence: TGTGCCATCGGGGGGTATACTGAAGCTTTCTTT. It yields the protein CAIGGYTEAFF.

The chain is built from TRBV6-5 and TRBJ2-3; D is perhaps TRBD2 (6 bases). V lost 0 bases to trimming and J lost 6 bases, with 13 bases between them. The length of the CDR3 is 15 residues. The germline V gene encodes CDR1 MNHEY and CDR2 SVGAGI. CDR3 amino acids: CASSYSLAAADTQYF. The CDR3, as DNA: TGTGCCAGCAGTTACTCCTTAGCGGCCGCGGATACGCAGTATTTT.

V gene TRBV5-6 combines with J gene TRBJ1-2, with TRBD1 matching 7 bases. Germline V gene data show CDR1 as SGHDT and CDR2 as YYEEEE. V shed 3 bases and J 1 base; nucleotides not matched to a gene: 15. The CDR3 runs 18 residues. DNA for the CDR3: TGTGCCAGCAGCTCACTGCCAGGAGGGGGCCGCAGTAACTATGGCTACACCTTC. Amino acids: CASSSLPGGGRSNYGYTF.

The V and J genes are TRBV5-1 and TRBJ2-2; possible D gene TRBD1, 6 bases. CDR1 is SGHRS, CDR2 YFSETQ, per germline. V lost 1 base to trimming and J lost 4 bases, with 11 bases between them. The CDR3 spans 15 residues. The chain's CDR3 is CASSLLQGSTGELFF. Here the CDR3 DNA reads TGCGCCAGCAGCTTGCTGCAGGGGAGCACCGGGGAGCTGTTTTTT.